These 5 T cell receptor beta chains originate from one sample sequenced in a study of long-term antiretroviral therapy in people with HIV. They ran version v3.0 of the immunoSEQ assay at survey level. Method: immunoSEQ multiplex PCR; TCRdb's copy keeps in-frame clones and lacks some. The table has around 21,000 clones, 80% to 90% seen once. This material consisted of unsorted PBMCs, taken 1.9 years after starting antiretroviral therapy. These receptors all come from a woman aged 50 to 60 with HIV.

The chain has TRBV27 and TRBJ2-2; D unclear. Trimming pared 3 bases from V and 2 bases from J, leaving 1 base between. The length of the CDR3 is 12 residues. Germline assignment: CDR1 MNHEY and CDR2 SMNVEV (reference sequence). DNA for the CDR3: TGTGCCAGCAGTTTCAACACCGGGGAGCTGTTTTTT. Translation gives CASSFNTGELFF.

The genes are TRBV7-9 and TRBJ1-2; D unclear. V was trimmed by 2 bases and J by 0 bases, leaving 10 bases between them. Germline values: CDR1 SEHNR, CDR2 FQNEAQ (reference sequence). The CDR3 has 15 amino acids. This CDR3 is CASSLPLRTNYGYTF. CDR3 nucleotide sequence: TGTGCCAGCAGCTTACCCCTACGGACTAACTATGGCTACACCTTC.

This chain joins TRBV27 and TRBJ1-4, with D tentatively TRBD1 (6 bases). V was pared by 4 bases and J by 6 bases, with 12 bases between. CDR1 and CDR2 (germline): MNHEY, SMNVEV (reference sequence). The CDR3 runs 14 residues. CDR3 region: CASSSGTLDEKLFF. The CDR3, as DNA: TGTGCCAGCAGTTCCGGGACATTGGATGAAAAACTGTTTTTT.

This chain uses TRBV30 with TRBJ2-2; 10 bases align to TRBD2. CDR3 size: 16 residues. The V gene's germline CDR1 is GTSNPN and CDR2 SVGIG (reference sequence). V was clipped by 8 bases and J by 7 bases; unmatched bases: 16. CDR3 in amino acids: CAGTPGSGGADGELFF. CDR3 bases: TGTGCCGGAACGCCTGGGAGCGGGGGGGCCGACGGGGAGCTGTTTTTT.

This rearrangement joins TRBV18 to TRBJ2-2; D not resolved. The CDR3 runs to 13 residues. V was clipped by 4 bases and J by 6 bases, with 9 bases between them. Germline V CDR1 and CDR2: KGHSH, LQKENI. CDR3 coding DNA: TGTGCCAGCTCACGAGAGGAGTCCGGGGAGCTGTTTTTT. Translation: CASSREESGELFF.